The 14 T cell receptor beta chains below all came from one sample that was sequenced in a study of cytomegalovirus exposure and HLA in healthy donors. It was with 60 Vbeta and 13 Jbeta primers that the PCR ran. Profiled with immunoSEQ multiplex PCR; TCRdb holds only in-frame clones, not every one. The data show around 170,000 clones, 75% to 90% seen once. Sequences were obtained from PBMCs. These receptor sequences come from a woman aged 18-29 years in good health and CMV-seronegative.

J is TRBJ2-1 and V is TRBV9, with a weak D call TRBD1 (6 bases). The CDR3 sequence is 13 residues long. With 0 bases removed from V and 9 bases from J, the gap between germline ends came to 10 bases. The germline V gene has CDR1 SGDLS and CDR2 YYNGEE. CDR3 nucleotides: TGTGCCAGCAGCGTAGCGGAACAGGGTGAGCAGTTCTTC. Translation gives CASSVAEQGEQFF.

The CDR3 loop reads CASKSVADTQYF. Written as DNA, the CDR3 is TGTGCCAGCAAATCCGTCGCAGATACGCAGTATTTT. The chain has TRBV28 and TRBJ2-3, with D unresolved. Germline values: CDR1 MDHEN, CDR2 SYDVKM. Trimming left V 7 bases short and J 4 bases short, with 9 bases between. This CDR3 region has 12 residues. The complete variable domain, with remaining parts taken from reference TRBV28 and TRBJ2-3, reads DVKVTQSSRYLVKRTGEKVFLECVQDMDHENMFWYRQDPGLGLRLIYFSYDVKMKEKGDIPEGYSVSREKKERFSLILESASTNQTSMYLCASKSVADTQYFGPGTRLTVL.

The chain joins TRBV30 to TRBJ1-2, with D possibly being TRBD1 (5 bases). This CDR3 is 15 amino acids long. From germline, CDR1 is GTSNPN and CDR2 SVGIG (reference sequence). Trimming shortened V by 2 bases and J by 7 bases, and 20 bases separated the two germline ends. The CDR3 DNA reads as TGTGCCTGGAGTCTAAATGGTCGTAGGGGCTTTGGCTACACCTTC. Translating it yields CAWSLNGRRGFGYTF.

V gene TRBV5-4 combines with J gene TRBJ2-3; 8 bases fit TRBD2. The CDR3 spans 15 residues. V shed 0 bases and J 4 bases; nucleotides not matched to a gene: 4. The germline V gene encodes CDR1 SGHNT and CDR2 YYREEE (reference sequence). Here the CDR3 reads CASSLGGTRADTQYF. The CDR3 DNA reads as TGTGCCAGCAGCTTGGGCGGGACTAGAGCAGATACGCAGTATTTT.

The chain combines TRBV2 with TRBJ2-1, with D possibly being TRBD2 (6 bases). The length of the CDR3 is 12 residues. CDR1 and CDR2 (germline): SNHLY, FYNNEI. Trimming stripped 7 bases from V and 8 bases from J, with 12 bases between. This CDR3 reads CASMREEDEQFF. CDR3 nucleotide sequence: TGTGCCAGCATGAGGGAGGAAGATGAGCAGTTCTTC.

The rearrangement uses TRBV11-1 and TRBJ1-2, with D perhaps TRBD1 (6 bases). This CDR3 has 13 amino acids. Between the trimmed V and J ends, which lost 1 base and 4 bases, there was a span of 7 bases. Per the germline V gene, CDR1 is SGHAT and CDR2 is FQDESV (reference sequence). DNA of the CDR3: TGTGCCAGCAGCTTAGGAGGGGGCTATGGCTACACCTTC. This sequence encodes CASSLGGGYGYTF.

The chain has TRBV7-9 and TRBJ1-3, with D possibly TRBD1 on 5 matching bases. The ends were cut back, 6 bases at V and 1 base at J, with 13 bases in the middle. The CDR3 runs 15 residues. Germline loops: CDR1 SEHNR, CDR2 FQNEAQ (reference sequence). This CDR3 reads CASSPLGGSGNTIYF. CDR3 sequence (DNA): TGTGCCAGCAGTCCCCTGGGGGGGTCTGGAAACACCATATATTTT.

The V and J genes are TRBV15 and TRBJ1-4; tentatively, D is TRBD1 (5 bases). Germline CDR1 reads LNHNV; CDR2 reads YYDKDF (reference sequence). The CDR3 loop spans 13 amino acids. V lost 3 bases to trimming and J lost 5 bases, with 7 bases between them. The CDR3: CATSRDTNEKLFF. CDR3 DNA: TGTGCCACCAGCAGGGACACCAATGAAAAACTGTTTTTT.

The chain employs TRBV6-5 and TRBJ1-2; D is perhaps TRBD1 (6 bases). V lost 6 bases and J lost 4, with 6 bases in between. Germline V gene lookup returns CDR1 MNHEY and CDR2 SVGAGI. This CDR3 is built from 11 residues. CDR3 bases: TGTGCCAGCAGGGACAGCTATGGCTACACCTTC. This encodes CASRDSYGYTF.

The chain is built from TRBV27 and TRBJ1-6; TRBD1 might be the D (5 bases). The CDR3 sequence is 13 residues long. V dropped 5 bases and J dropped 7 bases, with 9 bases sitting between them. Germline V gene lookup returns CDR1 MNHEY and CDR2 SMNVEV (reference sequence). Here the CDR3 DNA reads TGTGCCAGCAGTGCATACAGGAATTCACCCCTCCACTTT. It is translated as CASSAYRNSPLHF.

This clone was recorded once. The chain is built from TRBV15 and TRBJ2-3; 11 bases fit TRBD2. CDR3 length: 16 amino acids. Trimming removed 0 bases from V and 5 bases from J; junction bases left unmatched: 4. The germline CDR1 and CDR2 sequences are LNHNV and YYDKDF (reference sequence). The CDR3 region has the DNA TGTGCCACCAGCAGAGATCAACTAGCGGGGGTAGATACGCAGTATTTT. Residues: CATSRDQLAGVDTQYF.

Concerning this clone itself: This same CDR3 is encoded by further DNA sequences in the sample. The CDR3 protein is CSVRTSGYNEQFF. CDR3 bases: TGCAGCGTTCGGACTAGCGGGTATAATGAGCAGTTCTTC. This chain connects TRBV29-1 to TRBJ2-1; TRBD2 agrees at 11 bases. The trim removed 5 bases at V and 7 bases at J, leaving 4 bases unmatched. The CDR3 consists of 13 residues. Germline assignment: CDR1 SQVTM and CDR2 ANQGSEA.

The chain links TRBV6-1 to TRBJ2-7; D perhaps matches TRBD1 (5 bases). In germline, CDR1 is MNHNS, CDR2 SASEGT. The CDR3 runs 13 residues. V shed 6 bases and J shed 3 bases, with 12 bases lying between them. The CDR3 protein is CASRFDSLYEQYF. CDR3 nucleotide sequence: TGTGCCAGCAGGTTTGACAGCCTCTACGAGCAGTACTTC.

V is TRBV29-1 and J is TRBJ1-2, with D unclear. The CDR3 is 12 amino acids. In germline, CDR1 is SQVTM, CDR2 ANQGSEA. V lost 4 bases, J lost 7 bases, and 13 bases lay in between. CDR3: CSVVRAGSGYTF. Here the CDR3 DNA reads TGCAGCGTTGTGAGGGCGGGGAGTGGCTACACCTTC. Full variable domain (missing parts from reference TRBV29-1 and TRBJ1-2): SAVISQKPSRDICQRGTSLTIQCQVDSQVTMMFWYRQQPGQSLTLIATANQGSEATYESGFVIDKFPISRPNLTFSTLTVSNMSPEDSSIYLCSVVRAGSGYTFGSGTRLTVV.